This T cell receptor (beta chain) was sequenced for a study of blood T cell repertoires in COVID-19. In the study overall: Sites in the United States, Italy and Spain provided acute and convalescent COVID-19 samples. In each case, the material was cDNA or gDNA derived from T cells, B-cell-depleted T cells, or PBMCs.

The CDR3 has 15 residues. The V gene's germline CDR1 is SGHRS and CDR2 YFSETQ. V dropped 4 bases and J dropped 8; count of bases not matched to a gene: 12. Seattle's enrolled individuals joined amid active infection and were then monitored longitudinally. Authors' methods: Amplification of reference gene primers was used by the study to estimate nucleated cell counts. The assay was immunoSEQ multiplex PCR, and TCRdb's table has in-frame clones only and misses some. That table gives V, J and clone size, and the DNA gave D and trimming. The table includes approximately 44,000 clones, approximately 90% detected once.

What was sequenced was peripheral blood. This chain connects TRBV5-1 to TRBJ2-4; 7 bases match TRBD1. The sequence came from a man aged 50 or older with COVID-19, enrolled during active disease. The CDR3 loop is CASSPGTALQDIQYF. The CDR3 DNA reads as TGCGCCAGCAGCCCGGGGACAGCCCTCCAAGACATTCAGTACTTC.